The present entry profiles one T cell receptor (beta chain) with its context. Its specificity is not known. The sample belongs to a study of response to subunit inactivated influenza vaccine. The V gene end was trimmed by 4 bases and the J gene end by 2 bases; junction bases not matched to a gene: 1. This CDR3 has 13 residues. Germline V lookup: CDR1 ENHRY, CDR2 SYGVKD. TCRdb ran MiXCR on the RT-PCR reads and lists one entry per CDR3 protein. The data hold around 300,000 distinct CDR3 sequences, with roughly 22% observed a single time. Regarding the study as a whole: Authors suggested that a seasonal influenza vaccination recruits few new T cells each time.

The material sequenced was PBMCs from blood, taken 21 months after vaccination. The sequence came from a man aged 45 to 75 who received an inactivated influenza vaccine. This rearrangement joins TRBV10-3 to TRBJ1-1; 7 nucleotides match TRBD1. The CDR3 here is CAISGDSNTEAFF. CDR3 coding DNA: TGTGCCATCAGTGGGGACAGTAACACTGAAGCTTTCTTT.